Listed below are T cell receptor beta chains from one sample, sequenced in a study of cytomegalovirus exposure and HLA in healthy donors. Here immunoSEQ multiplex PCR was the method, and the copy in TCRdb shows in-frame clones only, minus some. Among about 260,000 clones listed, approximately 84% were seen once. Sequencing was performed on PBMCs. The receptors shown here come from a woman aged 40 to 50 in good health and CMV-seropositive. Both conserved end residues are part of each CDR3. A D gene is named only where the DNA matches it firmly. Some rows have no size entry. The others give once, few or many, or a class for an expanded clone.

J gene: TRBJ2-2
clone size: once
D gene: TRBD2
V gene: TRBV28
CDR3 DNA: TGTGCCAGCAGTCTAGCGGGAGAGGGCACCGGGGAGCTGTTTTTT
CDR3 protein: CASSLAGEGTGELFF

J gene: TRBJ1-3
clone size: .
D gene: .
V gene: TRBV5-4
CDR3 DNA: TGTGCCAGCAGCTTGGACAGCTCTGGAAACACCATATATTTT
CDR3 protein: CASSLDSSGNTIYF

J gene: TRBJ2-3
clone size: .
D gene: TRBD1
V gene: TRBV25-1
CDR3 DNA: TGTGCCAGCAGTCCCCAACGAAGGGACAGGGGTGCAGATACGCAGTATTTT
CDR3 protein: CASSPQRRDRGADTQYF

J gene: TRBJ2-7
clone size: .
D gene: .
V gene: TRBV5-1
CDR3 DNA: TGCGCCAGCAGCAACGGACTACTCTCCTACGAGCAGTACTTC
CDR3 protein: CASSNGLLSYEQYF

J gene: TRBJ2-7
clone size: .
D gene: .
V gene: TRBV7-2
CDR3 DNA: TGTGCCAGCAGCTTAAATAGCGCGAGCTCCTACGAGCAGTACTTC
CDR3 protein: CASSLNSASSYEQYF

J gene: TRBJ2-2
clone size: .
D gene: TRBD1
V gene: TRBV5-4
CDR3 DNA: TGTGCCAGCAGCCAGGGGGTAGCGAACACCGGGGAGCTGTTTTTT
CDR3 protein: CASSQGVANTGELFF

J gene: TRBJ2-7
clone size: .
D gene: TRBD1
V gene: TRBV19
CDR3 DNA: TGTGCCAGTAGTATAGGAGGGACAGGACTCTACGAGCAGTACTTC
CDR3 protein: CASSIGGTGLYEQYF

J gene: TRBJ1-5
clone size: few
D gene: TRBD1
V gene: TRBV6-1
CDR3 DNA: TGTGCCAGCAGTGCATCAACCGGACAGGGGAATCAGCCCCAGCATTTT
CDR3 protein: CASSASTGQGNQPQHF

J gene: TRBJ1-2
clone size: .
D gene: .
V gene: TRBV28
CDR3 DNA: TGTGCCAGCAGTTTTTCCGGGAAAAACTATGGCTACACCTTC
CDR3 protein: CASSFSGKNYGYTF

J gene: TRBJ2-3
clone size: .
D gene: TRBD1
V gene: TRBV4-3
CDR3 DNA: TGCGCCAGCAGCCTCGTTCCGACAGGGGGCATGGGAGATACGCAGTATTTT
CDR3 protein: CASSLVPTGGMGDTQYF

J gene: TRBJ1-1
clone size: .
D gene: .
V gene: TRBV7-2
CDR3 DNA: TGTGCCAGCAGCTTAGCGGGTCAAGGGAGGACTGAAGCTTTCTTT
CDR3 protein: CASSLAGQGRTEAFF

J gene: TRBJ1-1
clone size: .
D gene: .
V gene: TRBV19
CDR3 DNA: TGTGCCAGTAAAGACAGGTTGAACACTGAAGCTTTCTTT
CDR3 protein: CASKDRLNTEAFF

J gene: TRBJ2-7
clone size: .
D gene: TRBD2
V gene: TRBV7-8
CDR3 DNA: TGTGCCAGCAGCTTTGGGCCCCTGTCTAGCGGGAGAACCCACGAGCAGTACTTC
CDR3 protein: CASSFGPLSSGRTHEQYF

J gene: TRBJ2-1
clone size: .
D gene: .
V gene: TRBV5-1
CDR3 DNA: TGCGCCAGCAGCTTGGCCACAGGGTTGAATGAGCAGTTCTTC
CDR3 protein: CASSLATGLNEQFF

J gene: TRBJ2-3
clone size: .
D gene: TRBD2
V gene: TRBV15
CDR3 DNA: TGTGCCACCAGCAGAAAACTAGCGGGGGGCACAGATACGCAGTATTTT
CDR3 protein: CATSRKLAGGTDTQYF

J gene: TRBJ1-1
clone size: .
D gene: TRBD1
V gene: TRBV9
CDR3 DNA: TGTGCCAGCAGCCCCAGGAGGGGGCGCGGTATTCCTGAAGCTTTCTTT
CDR3 protein: CASSPRRGRGIPEAFF

J gene: TRBJ2-7
clone size: .
D gene: .
V gene: TRBV9
CDR3 DNA: TGTGCCAGCAGCGTATCTGGTACTACCTACGAGCAGTACTTC
CDR3 protein: CASSVSGTTYEQYF

J gene: TRBJ1-2
clone size: .
D gene: .
V gene: TRBV18
CDR3 DNA: TGTGCCAGCTCACCACCGACAGCTAACTATGGCTACACCTTC
CDR3 protein: CASSPPTANYGYTF

J gene: TRBJ1-5
clone size: .
D gene: .
V gene: TRBV6-1
CDR3 DNA: TGTGCCAGCAGTGAGGCGGGGGCCTTCAATCAGCCCCAGCATTTT
CDR3 protein: CASSEAGAFNQPQHF

J gene: TRBJ2-4
clone size: .
D gene: .
V gene: TRBV23-1
CDR3 DNA: TGCGCCAGCAGTCAATCGTCGGACAGCAAAAACATTCAGTACTTC
CDR3 protein: CASSQSSDSKNIQYF

J gene: TRBJ2-2
clone size: .
D gene: .
V gene: TRBV4-3
CDR3 DNA: TGCGCCAGCAGCCAGAGGGCCGACTGGGGAGGGGAGCTGTTTTTT
CDR3 protein: CASSQRADWGGELFF

J gene: TRBJ1-4
clone size: .
D gene: .
V gene: TRBV18
CDR3 DNA: TGTGCCAGCTCATCTCCGGGCCCCGGCGGGGGCGAAAAACTGTTTTTT
CDR3 protein: CASSSPGPGGGEKLFF

J gene: TRBJ2-3
clone size: .
D gene: .
V gene: TRBV11-2
CDR3 DNA: TGTGCCAGCAGCTTAGAGGGCCAGGCCTCCGATACGCAGTATTTT
CDR3 protein: CASSLEGQASDTQYF

J gene: TRBJ2-1
clone size: .
D gene: TRBD2
V gene: TRBV30
CDR3 DNA: TGTGCCTGGGAGGTGGGATTAGCGGGAGTACGAGAGCAGTTCTTC
CDR3 protein: CAWEVGLAGVREQFF

J gene: TRBJ2-7
clone size: .
D gene: TRBD2
V gene: TRBV10-3
CDR3 DNA: TGTGCCATCAGTGAGGGGGCTAGCGGAAACGAGCAGTACTTC
CDR3 protein: CAISEGASGNEQYF

J gene: TRBJ1-1
clone size: once
D gene: .
V gene: TRBV7-9
CDR3 DNA: TGTGCCAGCAGCCCACAGGGAGGGGGCACTGAAGCTTTCTTT
CDR3 protein: CASSPQGGGTEAFF

J gene: TRBJ1-1
clone size: .
D gene: .
V gene: TRBV7-2
CDR3 DNA: TGTGCCAGCAGCTTAGAGGGGGACATGAACACTGAAGCTTTCTTT
CDR3 protein: CASSLEGDMNTEAFF

J gene: TRBJ1-2
clone size: .
D gene: .
V gene: TRBV21-1
CDR3 DNA: TGTGCCAGCAGCAAGGGCCCAGGGGACGATGGCTACACCTTC
CDR3 protein: CASSKGPGDDGYTF

J gene: TRBJ1-4
clone size: .
D gene: .
V gene: TRBV25-1
CDR3 DNA: TGTGCCAGCAGTACAAATAAAGGAGTCGGTAATGAAAAACTGTTTTTT
CDR3 protein: CASSTNKGVGNEKLFF

J gene: TRBJ2-5
clone size: .
D gene: .
V gene: TRBV19
CDR3 DNA: TGTGCCAGTACCACTACGGCCGGCAGGGGAGAGACCCAGTACTTC
CDR3 protein: CASTTTAGRGETQYF

J gene: TRBJ2-1
clone size: once
D gene: TRBD2
V gene: TRBV7-9
CDR3 DNA: TGTGCCAGCAGCCCGGGTAGCGGGGGCCACAATGAGCAGTTCTTC
CDR3 protein: CASSPGSGGHNEQFF

J gene: TRBJ2-7
clone size: .
D gene: .
V gene: TRBV10-3
CDR3 DNA: TGTGCCATCAGCACAGGTGGCCCTGGGTCCTACGAGCAGTACTTC
CDR3 protein: CAISTGGPGSYEQYF

J gene: TRBJ1-5
clone size: few
D gene: .
V gene: TRBV7-2
CDR3 DNA: TGTGCCAGCAGCTTAGCAATGGACCTAGGGGTTAACAATCAGCCCCAGCATTTT
CDR3 protein: CASSLAMDLGVNNQPQHF

J gene: TRBJ2-5
clone size: .
D gene: .
V gene: TRBV29-1
CDR3 DNA: TGCAGCGTGGGGGGACAGATCCAAGAGACCCAGTACTTC
CDR3 protein: CSVGGQIQETQYF

J gene: TRBJ2-2
clone size: .
D gene: .
V gene: TRBV6-5
CDR3 DNA: TGTGCCAGCAGTTACTTAAACTACAGGGCGGGCGGGGAGCTGTTTTTT
CDR3 protein: CASSYLNYRAGGELFF

J gene: TRBJ1-3
clone size: .
D gene: .
V gene: TRBV19
CDR3 DNA: TGTGCCAGTAGTATGGATGGCGCAGGGGGAAACACCATATATTTT
CDR3 protein: CASSMDGAGGNTIYF

J gene: TRBJ1-2
clone size: .
D gene: TRBD1
V gene: TRBV9
CDR3 DNA: TGTGCCAGCACCAAGGACAGGGCTTTCTCCAACTATGGCTACACCTTC
CDR3 protein: CASTKDRAFSNYGYTF